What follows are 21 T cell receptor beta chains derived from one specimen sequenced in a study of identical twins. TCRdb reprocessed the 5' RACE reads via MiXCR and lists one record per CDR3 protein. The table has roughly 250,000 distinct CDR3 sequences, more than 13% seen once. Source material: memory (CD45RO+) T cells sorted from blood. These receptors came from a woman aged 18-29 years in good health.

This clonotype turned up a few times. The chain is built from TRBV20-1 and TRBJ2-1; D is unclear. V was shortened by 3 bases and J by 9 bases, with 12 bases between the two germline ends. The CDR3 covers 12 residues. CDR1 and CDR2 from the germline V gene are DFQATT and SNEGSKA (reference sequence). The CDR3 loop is CSASFPYREQFF. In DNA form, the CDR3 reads TGCAGTGCTAGTTTCCCCTACCGTGAGCAGTTCTTC.

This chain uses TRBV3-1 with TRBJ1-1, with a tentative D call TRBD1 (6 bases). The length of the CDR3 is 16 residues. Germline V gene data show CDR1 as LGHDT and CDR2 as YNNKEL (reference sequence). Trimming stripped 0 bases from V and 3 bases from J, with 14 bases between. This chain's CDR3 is CASSQDWWKGDTEAFF. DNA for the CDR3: TGTGCCAGCAGCCAAGATTGGTGGAAGGGGGACACTGAAGCTTTCTTT.

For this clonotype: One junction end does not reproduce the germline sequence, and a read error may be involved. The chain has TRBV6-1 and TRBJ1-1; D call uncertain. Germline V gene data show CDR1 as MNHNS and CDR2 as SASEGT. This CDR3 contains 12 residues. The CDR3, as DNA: TGTGCCAGCAGGGAAGCAGGCACTGAAGCTTTCTTT. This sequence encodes CASREAGTEAFF.

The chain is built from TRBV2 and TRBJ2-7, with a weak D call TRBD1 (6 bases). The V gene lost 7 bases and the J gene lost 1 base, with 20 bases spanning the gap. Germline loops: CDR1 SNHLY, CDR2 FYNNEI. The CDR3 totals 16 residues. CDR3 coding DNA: TGTGCCAGCACCCCGGACAGCCTCTCTAATTCCTACGAGCAGTACTTC. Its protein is CASTPDSLSNSYEQYF.

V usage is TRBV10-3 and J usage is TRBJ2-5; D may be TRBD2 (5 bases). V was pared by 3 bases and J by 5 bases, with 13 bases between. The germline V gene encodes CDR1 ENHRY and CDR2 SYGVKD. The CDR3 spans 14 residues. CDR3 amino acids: CAISEPGGWETQYF. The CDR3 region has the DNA TGTGCCATCAGTGAACCTGGCGGGTGGGAGACCCAGTACTTC.

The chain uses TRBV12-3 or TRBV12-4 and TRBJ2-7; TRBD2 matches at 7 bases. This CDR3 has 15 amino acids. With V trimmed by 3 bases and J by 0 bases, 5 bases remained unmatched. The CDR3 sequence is CASSFLSSGSYEQYF. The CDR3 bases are TGTGCCAGCAGTTTTTTATCTAGCGGCTCCTACGAGCAGTACTTC.

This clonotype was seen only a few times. The DNA for the CDR3 is TGTGCCAGCAGCTTGGTGAGGGGGCTGGAAGAGACCCAGTACTTC. This gives the protein CASSLVRGLEETQYF. The chain combines TRBV5-6 with TRBJ2-5, with 7 positions matching TRBD1. Losses at the gene ends were 0 bases for V and 3 bases for J; bases not matched to a gene: 5. Germline CDR1 SGHDT, CDR2 YYEEEE. The CDR3 extends over 15 amino acids.

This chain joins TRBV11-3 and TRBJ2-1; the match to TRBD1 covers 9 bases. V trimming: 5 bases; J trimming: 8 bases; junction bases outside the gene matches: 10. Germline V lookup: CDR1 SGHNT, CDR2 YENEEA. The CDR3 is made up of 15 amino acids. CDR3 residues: CASSRLGQGGYEQFF. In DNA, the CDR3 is TGTGCCAGCAGCCGACTGGGACAGGGAGGCTATGAGCAGTTCTTC. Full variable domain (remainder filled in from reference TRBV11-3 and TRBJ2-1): EAGVVQSPRYKIIEKKQPVAFWCNPISGHNTLYWYLQNLGQGPELLIRYENEEAVDDSQLPKDRFSAERLKGVDSTLKIQPAELGDSAVYLCASSRLGQGGYEQFFGPGTRLTVL.

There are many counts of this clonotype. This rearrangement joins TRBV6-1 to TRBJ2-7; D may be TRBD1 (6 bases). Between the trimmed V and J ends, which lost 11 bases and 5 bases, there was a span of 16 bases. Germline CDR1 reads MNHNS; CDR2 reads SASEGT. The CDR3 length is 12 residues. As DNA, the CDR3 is TGTGCCGCCAGCGGTTGGACAGACGAGCAGTACTTC. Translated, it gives CAASGWTDEQYF.

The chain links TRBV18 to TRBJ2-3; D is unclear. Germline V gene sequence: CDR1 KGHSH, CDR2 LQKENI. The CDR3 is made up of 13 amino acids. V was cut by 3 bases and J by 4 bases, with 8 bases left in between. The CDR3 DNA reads TGTGCCAGCTCACCGGGGTCTTCAGATACGCAGTATTTT. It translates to CASSPGSSDTQYF.

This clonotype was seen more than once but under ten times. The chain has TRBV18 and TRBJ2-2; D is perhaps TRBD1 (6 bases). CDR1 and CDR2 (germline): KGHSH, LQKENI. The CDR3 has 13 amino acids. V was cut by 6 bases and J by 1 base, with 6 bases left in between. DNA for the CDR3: TGTGCCAGCTCGACAGGGAACACCGGGGAGCTGTTTTTT. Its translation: CASSTGNTGELFF.

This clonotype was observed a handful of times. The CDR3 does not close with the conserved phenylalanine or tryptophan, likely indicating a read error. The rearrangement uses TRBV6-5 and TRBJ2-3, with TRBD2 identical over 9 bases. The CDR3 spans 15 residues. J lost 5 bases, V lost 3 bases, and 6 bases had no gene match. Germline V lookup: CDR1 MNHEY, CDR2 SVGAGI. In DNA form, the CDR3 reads TGTGCCAGCAGTTATGGCGGGGGGGCGGTAGATACGCAGTATTAT. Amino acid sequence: CASSYGGGAVDTQYY.

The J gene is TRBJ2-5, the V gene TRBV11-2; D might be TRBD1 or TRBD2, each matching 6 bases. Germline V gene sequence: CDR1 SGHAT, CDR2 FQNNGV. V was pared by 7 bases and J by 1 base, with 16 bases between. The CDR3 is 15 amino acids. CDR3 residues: CASKGGGTIQETQYF. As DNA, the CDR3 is TGTGCCAGCAAGGGGGGCGGGACCATCCAAGAGACCCAGTACTTC.

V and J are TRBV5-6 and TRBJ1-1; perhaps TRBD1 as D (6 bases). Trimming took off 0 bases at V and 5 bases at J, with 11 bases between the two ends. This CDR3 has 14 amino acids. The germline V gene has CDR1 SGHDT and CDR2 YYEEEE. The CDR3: CASSLDSGETEAFF. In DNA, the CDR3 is TGTGCCAGCAGCTTGGACTCAGGGGAAACTGAAGCTTTCTTT.

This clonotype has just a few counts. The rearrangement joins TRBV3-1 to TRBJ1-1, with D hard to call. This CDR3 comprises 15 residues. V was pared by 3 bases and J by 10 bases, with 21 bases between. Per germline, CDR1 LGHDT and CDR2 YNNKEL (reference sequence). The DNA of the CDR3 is TGTGCCAGCAGCCACGCCCAGATGGGGTCCTATGGAGCTTTCTTT. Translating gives CASSHAQMGSYGAFF.

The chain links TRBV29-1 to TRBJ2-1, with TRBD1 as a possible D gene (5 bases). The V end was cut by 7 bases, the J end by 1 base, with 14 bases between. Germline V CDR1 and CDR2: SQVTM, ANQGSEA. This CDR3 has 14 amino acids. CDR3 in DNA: TGCAGCGCCCGTGGGGCAGCTTCCTACAATGAGCAGTTCTTC. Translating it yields CSARGAASYNEQFF.

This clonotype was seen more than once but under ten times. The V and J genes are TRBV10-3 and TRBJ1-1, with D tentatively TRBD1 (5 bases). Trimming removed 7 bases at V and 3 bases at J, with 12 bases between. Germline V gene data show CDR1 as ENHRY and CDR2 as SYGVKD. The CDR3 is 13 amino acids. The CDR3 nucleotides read TGTGCCATCATGGAGCAGGGTGACACTGAAGCTTTCTTT. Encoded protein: CAIMEQGDTEAFF.

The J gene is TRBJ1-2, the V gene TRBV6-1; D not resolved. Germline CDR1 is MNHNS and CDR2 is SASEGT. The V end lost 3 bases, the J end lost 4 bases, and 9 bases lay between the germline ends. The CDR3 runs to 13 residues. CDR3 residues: CASSENSPYGYTF. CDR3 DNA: TGTGCCAGCAGTGAGAACAGCCCCTATGGCTACACCTTC.

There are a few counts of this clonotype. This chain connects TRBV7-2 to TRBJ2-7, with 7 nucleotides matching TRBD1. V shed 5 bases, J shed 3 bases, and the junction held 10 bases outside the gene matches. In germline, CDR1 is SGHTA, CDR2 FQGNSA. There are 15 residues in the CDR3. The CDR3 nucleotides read TGTGCCAGCAGCGCTATTAGGGGGCGAGGCTACGAGCAGTACTTC. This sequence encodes CASSAIRGRGYEQYF.

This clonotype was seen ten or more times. CDR3 sequence: CASSLDRVGNTEAFF. For the CDR3, the DNA is TGTGCCAGCTCACTTGACAGGGTGGGGAACACTGAAGCTTTCTTT. V is TRBV18 and J is TRBJ1-1, with 7 nucleotides matching TRBD1. The CDR3 runs to 15 residues. The trim removed 4 bases at V and 1 base at J, leaving 6 bases unmatched. Germline CDR1 KGHSH, CDR2 LQKENI.

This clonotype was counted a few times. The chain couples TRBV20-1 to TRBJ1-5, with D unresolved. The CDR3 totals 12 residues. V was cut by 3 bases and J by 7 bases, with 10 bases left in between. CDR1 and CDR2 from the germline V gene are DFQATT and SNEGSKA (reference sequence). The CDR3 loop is CSASRVMQPQHF. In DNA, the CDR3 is TGCAGTGCTAGTAGGGTTATGCAGCCCCAGCATTTT.